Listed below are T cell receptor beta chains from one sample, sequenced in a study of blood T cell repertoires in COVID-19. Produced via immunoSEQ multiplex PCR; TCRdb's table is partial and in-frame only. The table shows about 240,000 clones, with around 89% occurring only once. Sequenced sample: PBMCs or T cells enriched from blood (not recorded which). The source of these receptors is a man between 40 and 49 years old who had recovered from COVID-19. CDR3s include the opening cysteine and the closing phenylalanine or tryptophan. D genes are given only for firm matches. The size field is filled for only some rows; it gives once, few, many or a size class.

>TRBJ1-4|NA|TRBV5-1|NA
CASSTDRVGEKLFF
TGCGCCAGCAGCACGGACAGAGTGGGGGAAAAACTGTTTTTT
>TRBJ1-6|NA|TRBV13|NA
CASSLAHSYNSPLHF
TGTGCCAGCAGCTTAGCACACAGCTATAATTCACCCCTCCACTTT
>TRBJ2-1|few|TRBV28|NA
CASSSASWQFF
TGTGCCAGCAGTTCGGCTAGTTGGCAGTTCTTC
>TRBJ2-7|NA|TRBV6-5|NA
CASSTGGIYEQYF
TGTGCCAGCAGTACAGGTGGGATCTACGAGCAGTACTTC
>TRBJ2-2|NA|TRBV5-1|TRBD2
CASSKGLAGVAGELFF
TGCGCCAGCAGCAAGGGACTAGCGGGAGTTGCCGGGGAGCTGTTTTTT
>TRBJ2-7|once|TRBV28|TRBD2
CASRASGRHEQYF
TGTGCCAGCCGAGCTAGCGGGAGACACGAGCAGTACTTC
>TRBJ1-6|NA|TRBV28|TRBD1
CASSPQGAYNSPLHF
TGTGCCAGCAGTCCACAGGGGGCCTATAATTCACCCCTCCACTTT
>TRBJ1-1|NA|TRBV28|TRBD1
CASTYRGRVVNTEAFF
TGTGCCAGCACCTACAGGGGGCGCGTTGTGAACACTGAAGCTTTCTTT
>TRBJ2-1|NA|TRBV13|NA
CASSLGGSRYNEQFF
TGTGCCAGCAGCTTAGGCGGTTCGCGGTACAATGAGCAGTTCTTC
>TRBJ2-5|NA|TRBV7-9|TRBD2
CASSLGSGGRQETQYF
TGTGCCAGCAGCTTAGGTTCGGGAGGAAGACAAGAGACCCAGTACTTC
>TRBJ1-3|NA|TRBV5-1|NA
CASSLDGQPFSGNTIYF
TGCGCCAGCAGCTTGGATGGGCAGCCCTTCTCTGGAAACACCATATATTTT
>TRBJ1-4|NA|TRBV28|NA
CASSLGRAEKLFF
TGTGCCAGCAGTTTAGGCCGAGCGGAAAAACTGTTTTTT
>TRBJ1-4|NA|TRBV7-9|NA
CASSHAEREKLFF
TGTGCCAGCAGCCACGCGGAGAGAGAAAAACTGTTTTTT
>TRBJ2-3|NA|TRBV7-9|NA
CASSWAGTDTQYF
TGTGCCAGCAGCTGGGCCGGCACAGATACGCAGTATTTT
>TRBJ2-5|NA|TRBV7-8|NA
CASSLARAWWETQYF
TGTGCCAGCAGCTTAGCTCGCGCGTGGTGGGAGACCCAGTACTTC
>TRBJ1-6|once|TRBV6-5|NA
CASSFSGVNSPLHF
TGTGCCAGCAGTTTTTCAGGGGTCAATTCACCCCTCCACTTT
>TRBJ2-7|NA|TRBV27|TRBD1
CASSLFRGPYEQYF
TGTGCCAGCAGTTTGTTCAGGGGGCCTTACGAGCAGTACTTC
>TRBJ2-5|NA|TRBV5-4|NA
CASSLSRGDFKGRWETQYF
TGTGCCAGCAGCTTGTCCAGGGGGGATTTCAAAGGCAGGTGGGAGACCCAGTACTTC
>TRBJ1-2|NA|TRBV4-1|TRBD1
CASSPLLGGQYGYTF
TGCGCCAGCAGCCCCTTGCTAGGGGGCCAGTATGGCTACACCTTC
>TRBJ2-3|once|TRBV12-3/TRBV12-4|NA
CASTGNEDTQYF
TGTGCCAGTACAGGGAATGAGGATACGCAGTATTTT
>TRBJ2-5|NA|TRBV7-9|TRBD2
CASRAGLVTETQYF
TGTGCCAGCAGGGCGGGACTAGTAACAGAGACCCAGTACTTC
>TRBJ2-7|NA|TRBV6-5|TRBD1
CASAYEGATSYEQYF
TGTGCCAGCGCCTACGAGGGGGCGACCTCCTACGAGCAGTACTTC
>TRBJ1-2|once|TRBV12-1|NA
CASSSRGGYGYTF
TGTGCCAGCAGCTCCCGAGGAGGCTATGGCTACACCTTC
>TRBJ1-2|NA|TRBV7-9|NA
CASSLEEGSRGYTF
TGTGCCAGCAGCTTAGAGGAGGGGTCGAGAGGCTACACCTTC
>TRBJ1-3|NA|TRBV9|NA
CASSGSTHLSGNTIYF
TGTGCCAGCAGCGGATCAACACATCTCTCTGGAAACACCATATATTTT
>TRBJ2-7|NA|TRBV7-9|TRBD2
CASSLMPAGAYEQYF
TGTGCCAGCAGCTTAATGCCAGCGGGAGCCTACGAGCAGTACTTC
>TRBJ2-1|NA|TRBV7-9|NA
CASSFGVTYNEQFF
TGTGCCAGCAGCTTCGGGGTCACATACAATGAGCAGTTCTTC
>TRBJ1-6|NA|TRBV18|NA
CASSSGRLATLFVNSPLHF
TGTGCCAGCTCATCCGGACGACTAGCCACACTCTTCGTTAATTCACCCCTCCACTTT
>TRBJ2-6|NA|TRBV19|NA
CASSEPSGANVLTF
TGTGCCAGTAGCGAGCCCTCTGGGGCCAACGTCCTGACTTTC
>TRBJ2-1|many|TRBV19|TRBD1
CASTRDRGLGRYNEQFF
TGTGCCAGTACCCGGGACAGGGGACTAGGAAGATACAATGAGCAGTTCTTC
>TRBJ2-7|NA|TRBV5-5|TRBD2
CASSARLAGGREQYF
TGTGCCAGCAGCGCCCGACTAGCGGGAGGCAGAGAGCAGTACTTC
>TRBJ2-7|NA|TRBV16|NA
CASSEGLTISSYEQYF
TGTGCCAGCAGCGAGGGACTTACGATAAGCTCCTACGAGCAGTACTTC
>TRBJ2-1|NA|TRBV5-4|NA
CASSFRTGRSYNEQFF
TGTGCCAGCAGCTTCAGGACTGGACGCTCCTACAATGAGCAGTTCTTC
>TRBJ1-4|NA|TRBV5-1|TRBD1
CASSPVWGQGDEKLFF
TGCGCCAGCAGCCCGGTCTGGGGACAGGGAGATGAAAAACTGTTTTTT
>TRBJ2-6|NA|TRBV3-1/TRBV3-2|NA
CASSLRGTGANVLTF
TGTGCCAGCAGCCTAAGGGGCACTGGGGCCAACGTCCTGACTTTC
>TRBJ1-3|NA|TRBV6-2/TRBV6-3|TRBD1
CASSPDRASGNTIYF
TGTGCCAGCAGTCCGGACAGGGCTAGTGGAAACACCATATATTTT
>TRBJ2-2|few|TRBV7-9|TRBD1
CASSLGGQENTGELFF
TGTGCCAGCAGCTTAGGGGGACAGGAAAACACCGGGGAGCTGTTTTTT
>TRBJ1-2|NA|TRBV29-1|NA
CSVAGRVVGYTF
TGCAGCGTTGCGGGCAGGGTCGTTGGCTACACCTTC